This TCR beta chain stems from a study of T cells in Graves' hyperthyroidism and ophthalmopathy. The germline V gene has CDR1 MDHEN and CDR2 SYDVKM. Trimming took 6 bases from V and 0 from J, leaving 15 bases between them. CDR3 length: 17 amino acids. About this clonotype itself: Its antigen is unknown.

Overall study results and limits: Also found in blood were most expanded thyroid clonotypes above 0.001.

Amplified regions were TCR beta CDR3 sequences from RNA transcripts. The HTBI set primed first-round TCR CDR3 RT-PCR. TCRdb reanalysed the multiplex PCR reads using MiXCR and keeps one entry per CDR3 protein. The data hold 500,000 to 550,000 distinct CDR3 sequences, with about 20% observed a single time. The sequence was obtained from a man in his forties with Graves' ophthalmopathy. V gene TRBV28 combines with J gene TRBJ1-6, with D possibly matching TRBD1 (5 bases). The sample was blood. The CDR3 here is CASRVTQGASYNSPLHF. The CDR3 DNA follows: TGTGCCAGCAGAGTGACCCAGGGAGCCTCCTATAATTCACCCCTCCACTTT.